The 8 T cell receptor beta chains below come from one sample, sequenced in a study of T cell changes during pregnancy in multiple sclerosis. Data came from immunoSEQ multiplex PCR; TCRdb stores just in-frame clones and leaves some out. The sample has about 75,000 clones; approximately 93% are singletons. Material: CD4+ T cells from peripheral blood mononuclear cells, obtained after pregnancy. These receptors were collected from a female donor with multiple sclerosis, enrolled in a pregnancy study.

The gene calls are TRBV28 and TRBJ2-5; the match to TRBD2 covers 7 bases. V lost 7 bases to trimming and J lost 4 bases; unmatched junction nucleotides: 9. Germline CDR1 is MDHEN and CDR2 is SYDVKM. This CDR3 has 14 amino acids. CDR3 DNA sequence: TGTGCCAGCAAGGATGGGGGGGGACGAGAGACCCAGTACTTC. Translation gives CASKDGGGRETQYF.

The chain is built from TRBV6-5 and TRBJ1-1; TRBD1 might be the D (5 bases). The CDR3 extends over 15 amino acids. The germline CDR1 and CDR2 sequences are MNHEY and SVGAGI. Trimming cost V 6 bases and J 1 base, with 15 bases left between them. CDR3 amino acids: CASRRGDSGNTEAFF. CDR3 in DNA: TGTGCCAGCAGACGTGGGGACTCTGGGAACACTGAAGCTTTCTTT.

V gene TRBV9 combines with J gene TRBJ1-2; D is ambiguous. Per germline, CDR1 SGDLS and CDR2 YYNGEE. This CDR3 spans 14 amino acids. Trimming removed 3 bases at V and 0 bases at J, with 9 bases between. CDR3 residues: CASSAPGANYGYTF. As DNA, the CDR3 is TGTGCCAGCAGCGCACCGGGAGCTAACTATGGCTACACCTTC.

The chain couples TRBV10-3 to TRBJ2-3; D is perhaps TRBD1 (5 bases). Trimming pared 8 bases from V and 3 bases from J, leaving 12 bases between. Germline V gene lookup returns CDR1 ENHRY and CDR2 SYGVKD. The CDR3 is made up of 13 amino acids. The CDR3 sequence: CAISFGATDTQYF. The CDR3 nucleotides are TGTGCCATCTCCTTTGGGGCTACAGATACGCAGTATTTT.

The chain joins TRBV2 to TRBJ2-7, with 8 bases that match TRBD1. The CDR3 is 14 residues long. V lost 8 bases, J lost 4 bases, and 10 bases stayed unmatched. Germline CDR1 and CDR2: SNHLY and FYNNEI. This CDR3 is CASLFDRGWYEQYF. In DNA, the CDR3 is TGTGCCAGCCTTTTCGACAGGGGATGGTACGAGCAGTACTTC.

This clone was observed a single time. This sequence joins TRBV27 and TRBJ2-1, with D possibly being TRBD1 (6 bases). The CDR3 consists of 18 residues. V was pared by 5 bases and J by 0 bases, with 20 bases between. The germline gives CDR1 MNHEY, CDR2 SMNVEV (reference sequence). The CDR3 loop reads CASSIGTPVTRSYNEQFF. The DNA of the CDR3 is TGTGCCAGCAGTATAGGGACACCCGTTACCCGCTCCTACAATGAGCAGTTCTTC.

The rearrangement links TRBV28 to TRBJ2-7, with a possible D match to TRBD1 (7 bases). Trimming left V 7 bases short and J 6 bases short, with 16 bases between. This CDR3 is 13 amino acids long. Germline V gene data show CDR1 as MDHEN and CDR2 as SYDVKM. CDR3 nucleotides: TGTGCCAGCACCTCGGAGGGGGCGGTCGAGCAGTACTTC. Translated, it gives CASTSEGAVEQYF.

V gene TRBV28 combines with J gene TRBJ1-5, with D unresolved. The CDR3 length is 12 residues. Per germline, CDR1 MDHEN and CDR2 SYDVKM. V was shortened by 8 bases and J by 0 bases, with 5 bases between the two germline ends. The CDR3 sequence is CASRNSNQPQHF. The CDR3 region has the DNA TGTGCCAGCCGTAATAGCAATCAGCCCCAGCATTTT.